Listed below are T cell receptor beta chains from one sample, sequenced in a study of control samples from healthy donors and cancer patients. The assay was immunoSEQ multiplex PCR, and TCRdb's table has in-frame clones only and misses some. There are 140,000 to 150,000 clones in the sample; roughly nine tenths occur only once, and 4.9% lies in the top ten. Sequencing input: blood. These receptor sequences come from a man aged 25-45 years in good health. CDR3s include the opening cysteine and the closing phenylalanine or tryptophan. Fields, in order: V gene, D gene, J gene, clone size, CDR3 DNA, CDR3 protein. A D gene is named only where the DNA matches it firmly. Clone sizes are given selectively: once, few, many, or a class where the clone is expanded.

V gene: TRBV24-1
D gene: -
J gene: TRBJ2-1
clone size: -
CDR3 DNA: TGTGCCACCTCAGGATCGGAGGGGGCTATTAATGAGCAGTTCTTC
CDR3 protein: CATSGSEGAINEQFF

V gene: TRBV6-5
D gene: TRBD2
J gene: TRBJ2-7
clone size: -
CDR3 DNA: TGTGCCAGCAGTTCGCTCCTAGCGGGAGTCAACGAGCAGTACTTC
CDR3 protein: CASSSLLAGVNEQYF

V gene: TRBV6-1
D gene: -
J gene: TRBJ1-3
clone size: -
CDR3 DNA: TGTGCCAGCAGTGAAGGCAGGGGCTCTGGAAACACCATATATTTT
CDR3 protein: CASSEGRGSGNTIYF

V gene: TRBV18
D gene: TRBD1
J gene: TRBJ1-5
clone size: -
CDR3 DNA: TGTGCCAGCTCACCGAGGGACTGGACAGGGACGTATAGCAATCAGCCCCAGCATTTT
CDR3 protein: CASSPRDWTGTYSNQPQHF

V gene: TRBV4-3
D gene: -
J gene: TRBJ2-1
clone size: -
CDR3 DNA: TGCGCCAGCAGCCAAGAAGCTATTTACAATGAGCAGTTCTTC
CDR3 protein: CASSQEAIYNEQFF

V gene: TRBV4-1
D gene: TRBD2
J gene: TRBJ2-7
clone size: -
CDR3 DNA: TGCGCCAGCAGCCAGAGGGACGATAGCGGGAACTACGAGCAGTACTTC
CDR3 protein: CASSQRDDSGNYEQYF

V gene: TRBV20-1
D gene: -
J gene: TRBJ1-4
clone size: -
CDR3 DNA: TGCAGTGCCAGTACTGCGCAGGGAACCGATGAAAAACTGTTTTTT
CDR3 protein: CSASTAQGTDEKLFF

V gene: TRBV15
D gene: -
J gene: TRBJ2-2
clone size: -
CDR3 DNA: TGTGCCACCAGCAGAGGAACTCAGGGGTTGGGCGGGGAGCTGTTTTTT
CDR3 protein: CATSRGTQGLGGELFF

V gene: TRBV6-2/TRBV6-3
D gene: -
J gene: TRBJ2-7
clone size: -
CDR3 DNA: TGTGCCAGCAGTTACGGGACGGGAGACGACGAGCAGTACTTC
CDR3 protein: CASSYGTGDDEQYF

V gene: TRBV27
D gene: -
J gene: TRBJ1-2
clone size: -
CDR3 DNA: TGTGCCAGCAGCCCTCGCGGGGTGGGGACTGGCTACACCTTC
CDR3 protein: CASSPRGVGTGYTF

V gene: TRBV7-8
D gene: -
J gene: TRBJ2-7
clone size: -
CDR3 DNA: TGTGCCAGCAGCTTAGCGCAGGGGACGGACTACGAGCAGTACTTC
CDR3 protein: CASSLAQGTDYEQYF

V gene: TRBV24-1
D gene: -
J gene: TRBJ2-3
clone size: -
CDR3 DNA: TGTGCCACCAGTGATCTGGGGGGGGCCGGAGATACGCAGTATTTT
CDR3 protein: CATSDLGGAGDTQYF

V gene: TRBV6-4
D gene: -
J gene: TRBJ2-1
clone size: -
CDR3 DNA: TGTGCCAGCAGTGACTTGGGGACGAGCTCCTACAATGAGCAGTTCTTC
CDR3 protein: CASSDLGTSSYNEQFF

V gene: TRBV5-1
D gene: -
J gene: TRBJ2-7
clone size: -
CDR3 DNA: TGCGCCAGCAGCTTGGGGAAATCCTACGAGCAGTACTTC
CDR3 protein: CASSLGKSYEQYF

V gene: TRBV19
D gene: -
J gene: TRBJ2-2
clone size: -
CDR3 DNA: TGTGCCAGTAGTAAGACAGACGTCTCTCTACGTACCGGGGAGCTGTTTTTT
CDR3 protein: CASSKTDVSLRTGELFF

V gene: TRBV19
D gene: -
J gene: TRBJ1-2
clone size: -
CDR3 DNA: TGTGCCAGTAGTATAGCCTCAAACAGACGGGAGCTATATGGCTACACCTTC
CDR3 protein: CASSIASNRRELYGYTF

V gene: TRBV5-4
D gene: TRBD2
J gene: TRBJ2-5
clone size: -
CDR3 DNA: TGTGCCAGCAGCTTCACTAGCGGGAGGGGTGAGACCCAGTACTTC
CDR3 protein: CASSFTSGRGETQYF

V gene: TRBV18
D gene: TRBD1
J gene: TRBJ1-3
clone size: -
CDR3 DNA: TGTGCCAGCTCACCACAGGGGGCGCATTCCATCGCCTTGACCGGAAACACCATATATTTT
CDR3 protein: CASSPQGAHSIALTGNTIYF

V gene: TRBV4-2
D gene: -
J gene: TRBJ2-6
clone size: few
CDR3 DNA: TGTGCCAGCAGCCAAGATGTCTTAAGGGCGAGTTCTTGGGCCAACGTCCTGACTTTC
CDR3 protein: CASSQDVLRASSWANVLTF

V gene: TRBV6-6
D gene: -
J gene: TRBJ2-1
clone size: -
CDR3 DNA: TGTGCCAGCAGTTGGATCCCGAATGAGCAGTTCTTC
CDR3 protein: CASSWIPNEQFF

V gene: TRBV6-5
D gene: TRBD1
J gene: TRBJ2-7
clone size: -
CDR3 DNA: TGTGCCAGCAGGCGACAGGGCCCCTACGAGCAGTACTTC
CDR3 protein: CASRRQGPYEQYF

V gene: TRBV7-2
D gene: -
J gene: TRBJ1-6
clone size: -
CDR3 DNA: TGTGCCAGCAGCCCCTTAGGACAGACTAATTCACCCCTCCACTTT
CDR3 protein: CASSPLGQTNSPLHF

V gene: TRBV4-2
D gene: -
J gene: TRBJ1-6
clone size: -
CDR3 DNA: TGTGCCAGCAGCCAAGATAGGGCGGACTATAATTCACCCCTCCACTTT
CDR3 protein: CASSQDRADYNSPLHF

V gene: TRBV27
D gene: TRBD1
J gene: TRBJ2-3
clone size: -
CDR3 DNA: TGTGCCAGCAGTTGGAACAGGGGAACAGATACGCAGTATTTT
CDR3 protein: CASSWNRGTDTQYF

V gene: TRBV24-1
D gene: TRBD2
J gene: TRBJ2-5
clone size: -
CDR3 DNA: TGTGCCACCAGTGATCCAGGGACTACGGAGACCCAGTACTTC
CDR3 protein: CATSDPGTTETQYF

V gene: TRBV2
D gene: TRBD2
J gene: TRBJ2-3
clone size: -
CDR3 DNA: TGTGCCAGCAGCGGCGGACTAGCGGGGGAGCTTGATACGCAGTATTTT
CDR3 protein: CASSGGLAGELDTQYF

V gene: TRBV5-6
D gene: TRBD2
J gene: TRBJ2-7
clone size: -
CDR3 DNA: TGTGCCAGCAGCAGGGGACTAGCGGGAGTCTCATACTACGAGCAGTACTTC
CDR3 protein: CASSRGLAGVSYYEQYF

V gene: TRBV10-3
D gene: -
J gene: TRBJ2-3
clone size: -
CDR3 DNA: TGTGCCACTAAAGATAAGCCCGGGGGCCTCACAGATACGCAGTATTTT
CDR3 protein: CATKDKPGGLTDTQYF

V gene: TRBV7-2
D gene: TRBD1
J gene: TRBJ2-1
clone size: -
CDR3 DNA: TGTGCCAGCAGCCCAAGTTCTGGGACAGAGAATGAGCAGTTCTTC
CDR3 protein: CASSPSSGTENEQFF

V gene: TRBV6-1
D gene: -
J gene: TRBJ2-3
clone size: -
CDR3 DNA: TGTGCCAGCAGTGAAGCGCAGGGGAGTAGGGATACGCAGTATTTT
CDR3 protein: CASSEAQGSRDTQYF

V gene: TRBV7-9
D gene: TRBD2
J gene: TRBJ2-1
clone size: -
CDR3 DNA: TGTGCCAGCAGCCCTAGCGGCCCTGAGCAGTTCTTC
CDR3 protein: CASSPSGPEQFF

V gene: TRBV13
D gene: -
J gene: TRBJ2-4
clone size: once
CDR3 DNA: TGTGCCAGCAGTTCCGAACTAGTCGGCAAAAACATTCAGTACTTC
CDR3 protein: CASSSELVGKNIQYF

V gene: TRBV19
D gene: TRBD1
J gene: TRBJ2-1
clone size: -
CDR3 DNA: TGTGCCAGTAGTACGACAGGGAACAATGAGCAGTTCTTC
CDR3 protein: CASSTTGNNEQFF

V gene: TRBV3-1/TRBV3-2
D gene: TRBD1
J gene: TRBJ1-4
clone size: -
CDR3 DNA: TGTGCCAGCAGCCATCGGGACAGTAATGAAAAACTGTTTTTT
CDR3 protein: CASSHRDSNEKLFF

V gene: TRBV19
D gene: TRBD1
J gene: TRBJ2-7
clone size: -
CDR3 DNA: TGTGCCAGTAGTATACAGGGGGCGAGCTCCTACGAGCAGTACTTC
CDR3 protein: CASSIQGASSYEQYF

V gene: TRBV14
D gene: -
J gene: TRBJ1-1
clone size: -
CDR3 DNA: TGTGCCAGCAGCCAAGCCACCCCGGGGCTGAACACTGAAGCTTTCTTT
CDR3 protein: CASSQATPGLNTEAFF

V gene: TRBV5-6
D gene: -
J gene: TRBJ2-5
clone size: -
CDR3 DNA: TGTGCCAGCAGCTTAACAGGGAGAGGGCCCAACCAAGAGACCCAGTACTTC
CDR3 protein: CASSLTGRGPNQETQYF

V gene: TRBV5-3
D gene: TRBD2
J gene: TRBJ2-1
clone size: -
CDR3 DNA: TGTGCCAGAAGCGGCTCCGGGACTAGCGGGACTCGACCCAATGAGCAGTTCTTC
CDR3 protein: CARSGSGTSGTRPNEQFF

V gene: TRBV4-1
D gene: -
J gene: TRBJ2-5
clone size: -
CDR3 DNA: TGCGCCAGCAGCCAGCCGCAGAGGCAAGAGACCCAGTACTTC
CDR3 protein: CASSQPQRQETQYF

V gene: TRBV19
D gene: -
J gene: TRBJ2-2
clone size: once
CDR3 DNA: TGTGCCAGTAGTCCAATAGTTGCCGGGGAGCTGTTTTTT
CDR3 protein: CASSPIVAGELFF

V gene: TRBV2
D gene: TRBD2
J gene: TRBJ2-7
clone size: -
CDR3 DNA: TGTGCCACTCGGATCGCGGGGGGGACCTACGAGCAGTACTTC
CDR3 protein: CATRIAGGTYEQYF

V gene: TRBV27
D gene: -
J gene: TRBJ2-5
clone size: -
CDR3 DNA: TGTGCCAGCAGTATCTCGGGGGCCCAAGAGACCCAGTACTTC
CDR3 protein: CASSISGAQETQYF

V gene: TRBV7-3
D gene: TRBD2
J gene: TRBJ2-6
clone size: -
CDR3 DNA: TGTGCCAGCAGCTTAAGTAGCGGGGGGGCCCGTGGGGCCAACGTCCTGACTTTC
CDR3 protein: CASSLSSGGARGANVLTF

V gene: TRBV6-5
D gene: -
J gene: TRBJ2-7
clone size: few
CDR3 DNA: TGTGCCAGCAGACGGGATGGGGGCAGCCTTTCAGAGGAGTACTTC
CDR3 protein: CASRRDGGSLSEEYF

V gene: TRBV2
D gene: TRBD1
J gene: TRBJ2-6
clone size: -
CDR3 DNA: TGTGCCAGCGACAGGGACCTCTCTGGGGCCAACGTCCTGACTTTC
CDR3 protein: CASDRDLSGANVLTF